The T cell receptor (beta chain) under discussion was sequenced for a study of graft-versus-host responses after intestinal transplantation. Study-wide results and limits: The authors found GvH clones in recipient marrow, some appearing first in ileum or blood.

Germline CDR1 KGHSH, CDR2 LQKENI. This CDR3 is 13 amino acids long. Deletions cut 4 bases from V and 2 bases from J, with 7 bases between. Profiling relied on immunoSEQ multiplex PCR, and the TCRdb table lists in-frame clones only, not all of them. The table records 21,000 or so clones, approximately 60% of them present only once. Both CD3+CD4+ and CD3+CD8+ responders that were proliferating and CFSE-low underwent sorting after the reaction. The TCR comes from a human patient who received an intestinal transplant. Sample: alloreactive CD4+ T cells from a mixed lymphocyte reaction culture, taken before intestinal transplant. As for subset: CFSE-low proliferating T cells sorted from roughly six-day pre-transplant mixed lymphocyte reaction (GvH or HvG direction). V usage is TRBV18 and J usage is TRBJ2-3, with a weak D call TRBD1 (6 bases). The CDR3 nucleotides read TGTGCCAGCTCACGGACAGTCACAGATACGCAGTATTTT. Translated, it gives CASSRTVTDTQYF.